This passage covers 12 T cell receptor beta chains from one sample sequenced in a study of beta chain features in type 1 diabetes. cDNA synthesis used the whole RNA isolate, giving expressed TCRB sequences. Using immunoSEQ multiplex PCR, the repertoire was profiled, and TCRdb retains in-frame clones only, with some absent. The sample lists a few hundred thousand clones, more than 9.5% occurring once. The sample consisted of naive CD4+ T cells from blood. These receptors all come from a woman in her twenties or thirties in good health.

J is TRBJ2-2 and V is TRBV7-2, with TRBD2 as a possible D gene (6 bases). The V and J ends lost 7 bases and 5 bases respectively, with 20 bases between them. This CDR3 comprises 16 residues. Germline V gene lookup returns CDR1 SGHTA and CDR2 FQGNSA. The CDR3, as DNA: TGTGCCAGCAACCCCCGAGACCGGGAGCGGACCGGGGAGCTGTTTTTT. It is translated as CASNPRDRERTGELFF.

V gene TRBV7-2 combines with J gene TRBJ2-7; weak D call: TRBD2 (6 bases). V lost 1 base and J lost 2, with 15 bases in between. There are 16 residues in the CDR3. In germline, CDR1 is SGHTA, CDR2 FQGNSA. The CDR3 is CASSLVAGLRPYEQYF. CDR3 in DNA: TGTGCCAGCAGCTTAGTGGCGGGATTAAGACCCTACGAGCAGTACTTC. The full variable domain, with the rest looked up from reference TRBV7-2 and TRBJ2-7, is GAGVSQSPSNKVTEKGKDVELRCDPISGHTALYWYRQSLGQGLEFLIYFQGNSAPDKSGLPSDRFSAERTGGSVSTLTIQRTQQEDSAVYLCASSLVAGLRPYEQYFGPGTRLTVT.

The V gene is TRBV7-2, the J gene TRBJ2-5; D not resolved. CDR3 length: 14 amino acids. Trimming removed 2 bases at V and 2 bases at J, with 9 bases between. Germline-derived CDR1 and CDR2 are SGHTA and FQGNSA. CDR3 bases: TGTGCCAGCAGCTTAACGTTAGTTCAAGAGACCCAGTACTTC. It is translated as CASSLTLVQETQYF.

V usage is TRBV18 and J usage is TRBJ2-7, with 7 nucleotides matching TRBD2. The V gene end was trimmed by 4 bases and the J gene end by 6 bases; junction bases not matched to a gene: 9. From germline, CDR1 is KGHSH and CDR2 LQKENI. This CDR3 is built from 14 residues. CDR3 residues: CASSRLAEAVEQYF. Written as DNA, the CDR3 is TGTGCCAGCTCACGGCTAGCGGAGGCGGTCGAGCAGTACTTC.

This clone has only a few counts. V and J are TRBV28 and TRBJ2-7; TRBD1 might be the D (6 bases). V lost 2 bases and J 4 bases, leaving 12 bases between the germline ends. CDR1 is MDHEN and CDR2 is SYDVKM in the germline V gene. The CDR3 runs to 14 residues. The CDR3 region is CASSLPNRVYEQYF. CDR3 nucleotides: TGTGCCAGCAGTTTACCGAACAGGGTTTACGAGCAGTACTTC.

The rearrangement joins TRBV19 to TRBJ2-5; tentatively, D is TRBD1 (6 bases). Germline-derived CDR1 and CDR2 are LNHDA and SQIVND (reference sequence). The CDR3 consists of 14 residues. Trimming removed 3 bases at V and 6 bases at J, with 14 bases between. The CDR3 loop reads CASSIGTPLKTQYF. The CDR3 DNA sequence: TGTGCCAGTAGTATCGGGACACCTTTGAAGACCCAGTACTTC.

This clone has more than one count but fewer than ten. V and J are TRBV7-3 and TRBJ1-1, with D possibly TRBD1 on 5 matching bases. Trimming stripped 2 bases from V and 1 base from J, with 8 bases between. The CDR3 runs to 14 residues. CDR1 SGHTA and CDR2 FQGTGA come from the germline V gene. CDR3 nucleotide sequence: TGTGCCAGCAGCTTAGGACACACGAACACTGAAGCTTTCTTT. It is translated as CASSLGHTNTEAFF.

There are a few counts of this clone. V usage is TRBV30 and J usage is TRBJ2-5; unclear D gene. Trimming took 0 bases from V and 0 from J, leaving 5 bases between them. This CDR3 has 13 residues. Per germline, CDR1 GTSNPN and CDR2 SVGIG (reference sequence). CDR3: CAWSVGNQETQYF. CDR3 DNA sequence: TGTGCCTGGAGTGTCGGTAACCAAGAGACCCAGTACTTC.

The chain uses TRBV7-8 and TRBJ2-5; D is unresolved. Between the trimmed V and J ends, which lost 1 base and 0 bases, there was a span of 9 bases. Germline V gene sequence: CDR1 SGHVS, CDR2 FQNEAQ. The CDR3 length is 15 residues. In DNA form, the CDR3 reads TGTGCCAGCAGCTTAGTTGGTCCAGACCAAGAGACCCAGTACTTC. Translation gives CASSLVGPDQETQYF.

This clone was picked up a small number of times. The chain employs TRBV7-9 and TRBJ2-5; D is ambiguous. V lost 5 bases and J lost 3, with 10 bases in between. The CDR3 totals 13 residues. The germline CDR1 and CDR2 sequences are SEHNR and FQNEAQ (reference sequence). For the CDR3, the DNA is TGTGCCAGCAGCGTCAGGTCCGAAGAGACCCAGTACTTC. This encodes CASSVRSEETQYF.

The sample holds a few counts of this clone. The chain combines TRBV4-3 with TRBJ2-7; TRBD2 matches 7 bases. Germline V lookup: CDR1 LGHNA, CDR2 YSLEER. J gave up 2 bases and V 1 base, and 5 bases lay outside the gene matches. The CDR3 runs to 15 residues. CDR3 amino acids: CASSQGEGPPYEQYF. The CDR3 DNA sequence: TGCGCCAGCAGCCAAGGGGAGGGGCCTCCCTACGAGCAGTACTTC.

CDR3 residues: CASSLVTEYEQYF. The CDR3 region has the DNA TGCGCCAGCAGCTTGGTTACAGAATACGAGCAGTACTTC. This chain links TRBV5-1 with TRBJ2-7, with no clear D. The V gene lost 0 bases and the J gene lost 4 bases, with 8 bases spanning the gap. The CDR3 is 13 amino acids. CDR1 is SGHRS and CDR2 is YFSETQ in the germline V gene. The full variable domain, completed using reference TRBV5-1 and TRBJ2-7, is KAGVTQTPRYLIKTRGQQVTLSCSPISGHRSVSWYQQTPGQGLQFLFEYFSETQRNKGNFPGRFSGRQFSNSRSEMNVSTLELGDSALYLCASSLVTEYEQYFGPGTRLTVT.